A selection of T cell receptor beta chains follows, all from one sample in a study of beta chain features in type 1 diabetes. Repertoires were generated with immunoSEQ multiplex PCR, while TCRdb's copy carries only in-frame clones and drops some. Of hundreds of thousands of clones in the sample, around 15% were seen once. Sequenced sample: naive CD4+ T cells from blood. All receptors come from a young man with type 1 diabetes. Each CDR3 is given with its conserved first and last residue. A D gene is named only where the DNA matches it firmly. Rows may omit the clone size; those that give it use once, few, many or a size class.

TGTGCCTGGAGTTCAACAGGGGGCAATCAGCCCCAGCATTTT	CAWSSTGGNQPQHF	few	TRBD1	TRBV30	TRBJ1-5
TGTGCCAGCAGCTCAAACTCGGGGATCTACAATGAGCAGTTCTTC	CASSSNSGIYNEQFF	few	.	TRBV7-3	TRBJ2-1
TGCGCCAGCAGCATAGGGACACCCTCTGGGGCCAACGTCCTGACTTTC	CASSIGTPSGANVLTF	once	.	TRBV5-1	TRBJ2-6
TGTGCCTGGAAAGTTCCGGGCAGCTCGAATGAGCAGTTCTTC	CAWKVPGSSNEQFF	few	.	TRBV30	TRBJ2-1
TGTGCCAGCAGCGTAGGTAACTCCTACGAGCAGTACTTC	CASSVGNSYEQYF	.	.	TRBV9	TRBJ2-7
TGCAGCGTTTGGGGAGGGTCCACAGATACGCAGTATTTT	CSVWGGSTDTQYF	few	TRBD2	TRBV29-1	TRBJ2-3
TGTGCCAGCAGTTATGGACAGGGTGATGGCTACACCTTC	CASSYGQGDGYTF	few	TRBD1	TRBV27	TRBJ1-2
TGTGCCTGGAGTGCCCGGGGCAGCCGATCCTACGAGCAGTACTTC	CAWSARGSRSYEQYF	few	.	TRBV30	TRBJ2-7
TGTGCCAGCAGTGTATACTTTAGGGACTATGAGCAGTTCTTC	CASSVYFRDYEQFF	few	.	TRBV6-5	TRBJ2-1
TGTGCCAGCTCACCACAGTCAACAGGGGCCTCCTACGAGCAGTACTTC	CASSPQSTGASYEQYF	.	TRBD1	TRBV18	TRBJ2-7
TGTGCCTGGGACCTAAGTGGTGGGGCCAACGTCCTGACTTTC	CAWDLSGGANVLTF	.	.	TRBV30	TRBJ2-6
TGCGCCAGCAGCCAAGTGGTCAGGCGACGATGGGGCTATGGCTACACCTTC	CASSQVVRRRWGYGYTF	.	.	TRBV4-3	TRBJ1-2
TGTGCCTGGAGGAGGGCTGACAATGAGCAGTTCTTC	CAWRRADNEQFF	.	.	TRBV30	TRBJ2-1
TGTGCCAGCAGCTCGGCGGGACAATCCTATGGCTACACCTTC	CASSSAGQSYGYTF	.	.	TRBV5-4	TRBJ1-2
TGTGCCAGCAGCCCTCTTGACAGGAGGTATTCACCCCTCCACTTT	CASSPLDRRYSPLHF	.	.	TRBV14	TRBJ1-6
TGTGCCAGCAGCTTAAGCGGGGTCGGGGAGCTGTTTTTT	CASSLSGVGELFF	.	TRBD2	TRBV7-2	TRBJ2-2
TGTGCCAGTAGTATCCGGACCGCGTCCTACGAGCAGTACTTC	CASSIRTASYEQYF	.	.	TRBV19	TRBJ2-7
TGTGCCAGCAGGCCTGACAGGGCTGGGGCCAACGTCCTGACTTTC	CASRPDRAGANVLTF	.	TRBD1	TRBV5-4	TRBJ2-6
TGTGCCAGCAGTTACTGGACAGGGGGTGGCTACACCTTC	CASSYWTGGGYTF	.	TRBD1	TRBV6-5	TRBJ1-2
TGTGCCAGTAGCCCGGGACGGCCGAACACTGAAGCTTTCTTT	CASSPGRPNTEAFF	few	.	TRBV19	TRBJ1-1
TGCAGCGCCCTAGCGGGAGTGGCGGGAAACACCGGGGAGCTGTTTTTT	CSALAGVAGNTGELFF	.	TRBD2	TRBV29-1	TRBJ2-2
TGTGCCAGCAGTACCCGACGAGGAGTATCCTATGGCTACACCTTC	CASSTRRGVSYGYTF	.	.	TRBV6-6	TRBJ1-2
TGTGCCTGGAGTGAGAACCTGGGGAGGCAGCCCCAGCATTTT	CAWSENLGRQPQHF	few	.	TRBV30	TRBJ1-5
TGTGCCATCAGCGCGACAGGGTCAGACACTGAAGCTTTCTTT	CAISATGSDTEAFF	.	TRBD1	TRBV10-3	TRBJ1-1
TGTGCCAGCAGCCCGGAGGGTCGCTATGGCTACACCTTC	CASSPEGRYGYTF	.	.	TRBV27	TRBJ1-2
TGTGCCAGCTCACCACCTGGGGATAGCAATGAAAAACTGTTTTTT	CASSPPGDSNEKLFF	.	.	TRBV18	TRBJ1-4
TGCGCCAGCAGGGAAGGACAGGACGGCTACACCTTC	CASREGQDGYTF	few	TRBD1	TRBV5-1	TRBJ1-2
TGTGCCAGCAATACAGGGCTAATTGAAGCTTTCTTT	CASNTGLIEAFF	.	.	TRBV2	TRBJ1-1
TGCAGCGTTAACGCAGGGTCAGAGACCCAGTACTTC	CSVNAGSETQYF	.	.	TRBV29-1	TRBJ2-5
TGTGCCAGCAGCTTCCTAGCGGGGGGGCAGGGCACAGATACGCAGTATTTT	CASSFLAGGQGTDTQYF	.	TRBD2	TRBV7-2	TRBJ2-3
TGTGCCAGCAGGCTCCCTTTAGGGGCCAATGAGCAGTTCTTC	CASRLPLGANEQFF	few	.	TRBV7-9	TRBJ2-1
TGTGCCAGCAGTTCGCGGGACAGGGTGAGGGATACGCAGTATTTT	CASSSRDRVRDTQYF	.	TRBD1	TRBV27	TRBJ2-3
TGTGCCAGCTCACCGCGGGACAGCGTGGCCTATGGCTACACCTTC	CASSPRDSVAYGYTF	.	TRBD1	TRBV18	TRBJ1-2
TGTGCCAGCAGTGGTGAAGGTCGACGAAGCACAGATACGCAGTATTTT	CASSGEGRRSTDTQYF	few	.	TRBV2	TRBJ2-3
TGCAGCGGGTCCTCCGGGACAGGCCAAGAGCAGTTCTTC	CSGSSGTGQEQFF	.	TRBD1	TRBV29-1	TRBJ2-1
TGCGCCAGCAGCCAAGATTACACGGTGGCCTACGAGCAGTACTTC	CASSQDYTVAYEQYF	few	.	TRBV4-1	TRBJ2-7
TGTGCCAGCAGCCCTCGGGACAGCACTGAAGCTTTCTTT	CASSPRDSTEAFF	few	TRBD1	TRBV4-2	TRBJ1-1
TGCGCCAGCAGCTCCCGGGGATCCCCCTACGAGCAGTACTTC	CASSSRGSPYEQYF	.	.	TRBV5-1	TRBJ2-7
TGTGCCACCAGCAGGGCCGGGACCCCGAGATACGAGCAGTACTTC	CATSRAGTPRYEQYF	.	.	TRBV15	TRBJ2-7
TGCAGCGTTTACCCCTCAGGGGGCGGGAGTGTCGATGAGCAGTTCTTC	CSVYPSGGGSVDEQFF	.	.	TRBV29-1	TRBJ2-1
TGTGCCAGCAGTGGGGGACCCACGGACTATGGCTACACCTTC	CASSGGPTDYGYTF	few	.	TRBV2	TRBJ1-2
TGTGCCAGCAGCTTTGGTCTAGCCGTCTATGAGCAGTTCTTC	CASSFGLAVYEQFF	few	.	TRBV7-2	TRBJ2-1
TGTGCCAGTAAAAGGGGTCCCGGGACAGGGGCTTATAGCAATCAGCCCCAGCATTTT	CASKRGPGTGAYSNQPQHF	few	TRBD1	TRBV19	TRBJ1-5
TGCGCCAGCAGCTTGGACAGTGGGTATGGCTACACCTTC	CASSLDSGYGYTF	few	.	TRBV5-1	TRBJ1-2